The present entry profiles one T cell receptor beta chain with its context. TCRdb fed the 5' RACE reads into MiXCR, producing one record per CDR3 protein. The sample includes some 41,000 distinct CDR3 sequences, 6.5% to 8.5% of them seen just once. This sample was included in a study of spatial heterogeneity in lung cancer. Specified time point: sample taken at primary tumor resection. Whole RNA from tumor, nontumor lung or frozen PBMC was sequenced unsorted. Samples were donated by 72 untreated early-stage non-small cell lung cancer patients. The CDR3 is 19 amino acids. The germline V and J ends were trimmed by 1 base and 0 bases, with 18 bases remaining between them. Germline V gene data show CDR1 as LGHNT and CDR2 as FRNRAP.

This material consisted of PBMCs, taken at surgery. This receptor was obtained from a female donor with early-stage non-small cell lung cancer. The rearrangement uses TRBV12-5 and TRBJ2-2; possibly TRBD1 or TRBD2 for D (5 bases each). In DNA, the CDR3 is TGTGCTAGTGGTTTGGGCCCGGGGAGACAGACCTCGAACACCGGGGAGCTGTTTTTT. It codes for CASGLGPGRQTSNTGELFF.